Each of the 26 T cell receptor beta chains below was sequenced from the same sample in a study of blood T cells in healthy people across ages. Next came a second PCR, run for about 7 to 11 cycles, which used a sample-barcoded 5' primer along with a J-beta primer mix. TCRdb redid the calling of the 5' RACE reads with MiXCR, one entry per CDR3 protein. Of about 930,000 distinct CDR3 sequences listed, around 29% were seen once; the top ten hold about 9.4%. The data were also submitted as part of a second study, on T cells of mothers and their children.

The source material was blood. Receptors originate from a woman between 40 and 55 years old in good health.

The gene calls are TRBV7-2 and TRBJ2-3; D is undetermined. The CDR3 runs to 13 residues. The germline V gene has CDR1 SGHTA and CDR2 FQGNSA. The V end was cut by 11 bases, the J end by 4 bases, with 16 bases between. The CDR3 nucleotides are TGTGCCGGAACCTCAACGGTTGCAGATACGCAGTATTTT. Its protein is CAGTSTVADTQYF. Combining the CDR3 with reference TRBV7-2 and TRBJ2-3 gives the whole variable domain GAGVSQSPSNKVTEKGKDVELRCDPISGHTALYWYRQSLGQGLEFLIYFQGNSAPDKSGLPSDRFSAERTGGSVSTLTIQRTQQEDSAVYLCAGTSTVADTQYFGPGTRLTVL.

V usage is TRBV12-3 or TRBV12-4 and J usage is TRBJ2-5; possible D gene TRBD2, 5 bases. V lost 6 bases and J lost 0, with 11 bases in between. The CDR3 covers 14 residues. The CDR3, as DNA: TGTGCCAGCAGACCGCGCGGGTACCAAGAGACCCAGTACTTC. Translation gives CASRPRGYQETQYF.

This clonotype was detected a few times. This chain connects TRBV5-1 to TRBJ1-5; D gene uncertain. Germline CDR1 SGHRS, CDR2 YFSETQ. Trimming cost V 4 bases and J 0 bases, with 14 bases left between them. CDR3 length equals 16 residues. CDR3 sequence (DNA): TGCGCCAGCAGCGTTGGTTCGGGAAATAGCAATCAGCCCCAGCATTTT. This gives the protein CASSVGSGNSNQPQHF.

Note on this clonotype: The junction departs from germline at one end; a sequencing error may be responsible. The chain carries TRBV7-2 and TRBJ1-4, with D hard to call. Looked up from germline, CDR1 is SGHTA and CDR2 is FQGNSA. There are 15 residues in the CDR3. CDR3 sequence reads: CASSYLAAVDEELFF. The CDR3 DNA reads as TGTGCCAGCAGCTACCTGGCGGCGGTAGATGAAGAACTGTTTTTT.

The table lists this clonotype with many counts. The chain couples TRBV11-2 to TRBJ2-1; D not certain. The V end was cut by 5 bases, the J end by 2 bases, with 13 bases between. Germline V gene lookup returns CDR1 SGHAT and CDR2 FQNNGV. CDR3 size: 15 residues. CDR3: CASSPSIAAYNEQFF. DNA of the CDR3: TGTGCCAGCAGCCCCTCTATCGCCGCCTACAATGAGCAGTTCTTC.

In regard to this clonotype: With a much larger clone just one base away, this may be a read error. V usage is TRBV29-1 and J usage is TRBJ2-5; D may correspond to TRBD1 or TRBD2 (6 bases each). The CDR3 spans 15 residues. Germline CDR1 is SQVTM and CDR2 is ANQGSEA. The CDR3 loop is CGVEDRGGHQETQYF. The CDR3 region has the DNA TGCGGCGTTGAAGATCGTGGGGGGCACCAAGAGACCCAGTACTTC.

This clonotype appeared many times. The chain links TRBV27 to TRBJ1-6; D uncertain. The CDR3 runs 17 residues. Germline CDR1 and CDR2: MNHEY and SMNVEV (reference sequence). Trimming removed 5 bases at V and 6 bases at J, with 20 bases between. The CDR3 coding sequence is TGTGCCAGCAGTCCACAGAGTCTGCCATCTGTTAATTCACCCCTCCACTTT. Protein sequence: CASSPQSLPSVNSPLHF.

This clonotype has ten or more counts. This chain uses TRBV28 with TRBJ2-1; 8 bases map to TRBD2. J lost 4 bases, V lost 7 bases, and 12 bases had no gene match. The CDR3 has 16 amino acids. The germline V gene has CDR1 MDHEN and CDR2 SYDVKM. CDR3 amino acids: CASTVGGSGAYNEQFF. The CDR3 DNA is TGTGCCAGCACCGTAGGGGGTAGCGGGGCATACAATGAGCAGTTCTTC.

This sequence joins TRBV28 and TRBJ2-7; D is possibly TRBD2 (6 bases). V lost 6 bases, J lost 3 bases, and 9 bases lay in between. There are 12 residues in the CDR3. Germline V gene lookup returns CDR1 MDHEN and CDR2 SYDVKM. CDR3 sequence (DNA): TGTGCCAGCAGGAGGGGAGGCTACGAGCAGTACTTC. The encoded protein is CASRRGGYEQYF.

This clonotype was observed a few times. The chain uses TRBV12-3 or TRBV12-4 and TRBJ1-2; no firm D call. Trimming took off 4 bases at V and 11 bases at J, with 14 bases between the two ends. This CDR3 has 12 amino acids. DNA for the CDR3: TGTGCCAGCAGTTCCGATCTAGTACGGTACACCTTC. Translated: CASSSDLVRYTF.

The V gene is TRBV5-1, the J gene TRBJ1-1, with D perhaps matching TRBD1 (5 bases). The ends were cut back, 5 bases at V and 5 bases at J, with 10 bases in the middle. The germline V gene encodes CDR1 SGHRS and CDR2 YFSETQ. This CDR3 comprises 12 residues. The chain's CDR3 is CASRKGQTEAFF. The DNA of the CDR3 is TGCGCCAGCAGAAAGGGGCAAACTGAAGCTTTCTTT.

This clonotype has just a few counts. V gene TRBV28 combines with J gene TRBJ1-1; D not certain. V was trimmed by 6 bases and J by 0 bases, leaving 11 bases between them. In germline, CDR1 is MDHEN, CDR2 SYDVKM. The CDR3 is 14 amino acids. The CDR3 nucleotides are TGTGCCAGCAGATACGGACGGATGAACACTGAAGCTTTCTTT. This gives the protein CASRYGRMNTEAFF. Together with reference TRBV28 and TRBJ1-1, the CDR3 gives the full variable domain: DVKVTQSSRYLVKRTGEKVFLECVQDMDHENMFWYRQDPGLGLRLIYFSYDVKMKEKGDIPEGYSVSREKKERFSLILESASTNQTSMYLCASRYGRMNTEAFFGQGTRLTVV.

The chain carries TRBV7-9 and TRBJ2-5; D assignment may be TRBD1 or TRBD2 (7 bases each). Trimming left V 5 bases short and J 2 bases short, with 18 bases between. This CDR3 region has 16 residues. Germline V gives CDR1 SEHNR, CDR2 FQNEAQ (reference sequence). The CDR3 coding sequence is TGTGCCAGCAGCCGGCGGGGGACAGACCCTCAAGAGACCCAGTACTTC. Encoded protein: CASSRRGTDPQETQYF.

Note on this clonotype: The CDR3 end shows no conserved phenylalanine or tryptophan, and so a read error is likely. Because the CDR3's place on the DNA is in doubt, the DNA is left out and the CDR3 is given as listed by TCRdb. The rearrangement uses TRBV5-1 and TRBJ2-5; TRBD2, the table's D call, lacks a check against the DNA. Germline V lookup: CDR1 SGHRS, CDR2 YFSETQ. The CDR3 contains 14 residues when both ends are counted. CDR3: CASMKSDGGYTFGS.

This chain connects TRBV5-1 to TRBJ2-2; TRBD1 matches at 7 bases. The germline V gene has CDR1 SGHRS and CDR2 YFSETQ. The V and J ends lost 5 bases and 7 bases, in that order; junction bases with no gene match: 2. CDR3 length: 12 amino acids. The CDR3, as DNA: TGCGCCAGCAGGACAGGGAGCGGGGAGCTGTTTTTT. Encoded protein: CASRTGSGELFF.

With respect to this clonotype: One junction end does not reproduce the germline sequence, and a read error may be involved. This CDR3 is CTSSLGQKETQYF. CDR3 nucleotide sequence: TGTACCAGCAGCTTGGGACAGAAAGAGACCCAGTACTTC. The chain links TRBV7-3 to TRBJ2-5; 7 bases are shared with TRBD1. This CDR3 contains 13 residues. Germline CDR1 is SGHTA and CDR2 is FQGTGA.

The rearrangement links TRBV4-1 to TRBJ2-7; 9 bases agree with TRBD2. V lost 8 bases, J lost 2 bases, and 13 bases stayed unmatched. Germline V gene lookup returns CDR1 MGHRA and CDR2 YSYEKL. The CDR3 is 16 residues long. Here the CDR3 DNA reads TGCGCCAGCGGTCAAAACCCAGCGGGGGGTACCTACGAGCAGTACTTC. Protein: CASGQNPAGGTYEQYF.

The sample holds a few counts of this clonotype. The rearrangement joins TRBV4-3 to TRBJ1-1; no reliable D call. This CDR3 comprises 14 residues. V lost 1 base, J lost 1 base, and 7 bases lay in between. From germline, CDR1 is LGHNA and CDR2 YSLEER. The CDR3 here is CASSQGSRNTEAFF. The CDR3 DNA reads TGCGCCAGCAGCCAAGGATCGAGGAACACTGAAGCTTTCTTT.

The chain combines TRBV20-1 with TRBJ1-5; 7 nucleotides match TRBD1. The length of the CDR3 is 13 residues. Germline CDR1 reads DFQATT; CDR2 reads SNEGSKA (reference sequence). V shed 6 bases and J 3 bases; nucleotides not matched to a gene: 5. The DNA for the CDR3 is TGCAGTGCCCCGGGACAGATCAATCAGCCCCAGCATTTT. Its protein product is CSAPGQINQPQHF.

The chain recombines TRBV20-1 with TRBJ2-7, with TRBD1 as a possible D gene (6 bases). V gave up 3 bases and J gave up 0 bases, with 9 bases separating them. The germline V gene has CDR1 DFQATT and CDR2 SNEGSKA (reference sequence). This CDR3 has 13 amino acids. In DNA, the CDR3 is TGCAGTGCTAGGGACAGCCTCTCCTACGAGCAGTACTTC. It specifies CSARDSLSYEQYF.

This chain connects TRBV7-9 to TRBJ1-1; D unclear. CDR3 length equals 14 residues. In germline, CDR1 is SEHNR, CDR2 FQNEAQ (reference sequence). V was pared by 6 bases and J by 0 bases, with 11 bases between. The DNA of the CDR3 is TGTGCCAGCAGTCCCAGACTCGTGAACACTGAAGCTTTCTTT. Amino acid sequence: CASSPRLVNTEAFF.

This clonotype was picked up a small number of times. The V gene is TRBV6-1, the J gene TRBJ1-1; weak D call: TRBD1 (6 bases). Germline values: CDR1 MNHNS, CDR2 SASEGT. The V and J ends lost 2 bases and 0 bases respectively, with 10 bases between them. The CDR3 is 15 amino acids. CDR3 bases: TGTGCCAGCAGTGAAAGGAGGGGGTTGAACACTGAAGCTTTCTTT. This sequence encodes CASSERRGLNTEAFF.

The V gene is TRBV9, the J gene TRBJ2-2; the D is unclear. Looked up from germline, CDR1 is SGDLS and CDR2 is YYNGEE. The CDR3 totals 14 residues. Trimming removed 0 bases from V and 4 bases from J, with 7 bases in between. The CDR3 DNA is TGTGCCAGCAGCGTAGCTCTAAGCACCGGGGAGCTGTTTTTT. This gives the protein CASSVALSTGELFF. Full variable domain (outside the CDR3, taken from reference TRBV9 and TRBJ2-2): DSGVTQTPKHLITATGQRVTLRCSPRSGDLSVYWYQQSLDQGLQFLIQYYNGEERAKGNILERFSAQQFPDLHSELNLSSLELGDSALYFCASSVALSTGELFFGEGSRLTVL.

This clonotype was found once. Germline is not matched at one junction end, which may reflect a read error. The CDR3 DNA reads as TGTGCCAGCGGTTACGGGGGGTCGAGCACTGAAGCTTTCTTT. It is translated as CASGYGGSSTEAFF. The chain carries TRBV6-5 and TRBJ1-1; D is possibly TRBD1 (5 bases). This CDR3 region has 14 residues. The V gene's germline CDR1 is MNHEY and CDR2 SVGAGI.

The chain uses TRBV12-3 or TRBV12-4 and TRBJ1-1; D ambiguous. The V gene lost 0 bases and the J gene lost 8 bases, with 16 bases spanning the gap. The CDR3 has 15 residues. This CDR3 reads CASSLALTRFVEAFF. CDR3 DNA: TGTGCCAGCAGTTTAGCGCTAACCAGGTTTGTCGAAGCTTTCTTT.

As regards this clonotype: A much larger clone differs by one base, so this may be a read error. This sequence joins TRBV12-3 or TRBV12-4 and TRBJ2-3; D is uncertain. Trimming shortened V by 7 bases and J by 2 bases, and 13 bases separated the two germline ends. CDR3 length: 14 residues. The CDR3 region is CASTPRLSTDTQYF. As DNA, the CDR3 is TGTGCCAGCACCCCGAGACTCTCCACAGATACGCAGTATTTT.